This T cell receptor (beta chain) emerged from a study of shared clonotypes between healthy human individuals. Study outcomes and limitations: Generally, naive subsets (rather than memory subsets) showed larger estimated richness. Rarefaction indicated that sorted-subset sequencing remained incomplete although depth was large.

For sorted subsets, approximately 0.2 ug DNA per replicate equaled 33,000 or so T cell genomes. TCRdb's copy holds only in-frame clones and misses some; the assay was immunoSEQ multiplex PCR. The data hold about 2.3 million clones, with about nine tenths observed a single time. The sample holds a few counts of this clone. The antigen remains undetermined. Germline V gene sequence: CDR1 MDHEN, CDR2 SYDVKM. CDR3 length equals 15 residues. V gave up 7 bases and J gave up 1 base; unmatched junction bases: 9. The sample taken for sequencing was naive CD4+ T cells from PBMCs. Subset described: CD45RA+ positively selected. This sequence originates from a man younger than 35 in good health. Some clones in this sample may be carry-over from other donors' samples. The V call is TRBV28, the J call TRBJ1-1; TRBD1 matches at 7 bases. The CDR3 DNA sequence: TGTGCCAGCATCCTAGGATCAGGGGGGAACACTGAAGCTTTCTTT. Its protein product is CASILGSGGNTEAFF.